This paragraph reports one T cell receptor beta chain. Its antigen is still unknown. These data come from a study of T cell repertoires in ileal Crohn's disease. Some clones are missing from TCRdb's copy, which holds only in-frame ones; the method was immunoSEQ multiplex PCR. In the table there are about 12,000 clones, 82% of which are singletons. Time point in this sample: neoterminal ileum biopsy at postoperative endoscopy, about 6 months after surgery. Study-level findings and limits: Endoscopic recurrence occurred in every patient whose clonality exceeded 26.8%.

The sample consisted of ileal tissue. This TCR derives from an adult with Crohn's disease.

The CDR3 loop reads CASSPQGSSSTDTQYF. CDR3 coding DNA: TGCGCCAGCAGCCCCCAGGGCTCCTCTAGCACAGATACGCAGTATTTT. The J gene is TRBJ2-3, the V gene TRBV4-1; D is perhaps TRBD1 (5 bases). CDR3 length: 16 residues. The germline gives CDR1 MGHRA, CDR2 YSYEKL. Trimming removed 4 bases from V and 0 bases from J, with 14 bases in between.